These T cell receptor beta chains were read from a single sample in a study of T cell repertoires in cytomegalovirus infection. Their antigen targets remain unknown. From the reads, TCRdb called clonotypes with MiXCR, one entry per CDR3 protein. Among about 830,000 distinct CDR3 sequences, 30% to 35% were seen once, and the ten largest hold 9.5% to 15%. The source material was cultured CD8+ T cells from PBMCs, sampled from culture after CMV antigen stimulation. These receptors all stem from a human donor in good health (CMV status not recorded). Some clones in this sample may be carry-over from other donors' samples. The CDR3 runs from the conserved cysteine through the conserved F or W.

TRBV10-1	TRBJ2-1	CASSEGRIVPNEQFF
TRBV24-1	TRBJ2-1	CATSDFDSHNEQFF
TRBV7-6	TRBJ2-2	CASSRDRLANTGELFF
TRBV27	TRBJ2-7	CASSLAQARAEQYF
TRBV6-1	TRBJ2-3	CASSEARDRVKGDTQYF
TRBV12-5	TRBJ2-1	CASGLGHSEQFF
TRBV2	TRBJ2-1	CASSEGLEYYNEQFF
TRBV5-4	TRBJ1-4	CASSPGHPNEKLFF
TRBV20-1	TRBJ2-1	CSASVPRGGANEQFF
TRBV7-8	TRBJ2-2	CASTGRTSQNTGELFF
TRBV10-3	TRBJ1-2	CAIRGDRVDYGYTF
TRBV7-9	TRBJ2-2	CASSLGWSGTSGGRNYTGELFF
TRBV7-3	TRBJ1-2	CASSLRLGTAVYGYTF
TRBV7-9	TRBJ1-1	CASSPSGGAEAFF
TRBV12-3/TRBV12-4	TRBJ1-2	CASSLSETGGVYGYTF
TRBV7-6	TRBJ1-1	CASSLMPGLVLSENTEAFF
TRBV19	TRBJ1-6	CATKYGGSPLHF